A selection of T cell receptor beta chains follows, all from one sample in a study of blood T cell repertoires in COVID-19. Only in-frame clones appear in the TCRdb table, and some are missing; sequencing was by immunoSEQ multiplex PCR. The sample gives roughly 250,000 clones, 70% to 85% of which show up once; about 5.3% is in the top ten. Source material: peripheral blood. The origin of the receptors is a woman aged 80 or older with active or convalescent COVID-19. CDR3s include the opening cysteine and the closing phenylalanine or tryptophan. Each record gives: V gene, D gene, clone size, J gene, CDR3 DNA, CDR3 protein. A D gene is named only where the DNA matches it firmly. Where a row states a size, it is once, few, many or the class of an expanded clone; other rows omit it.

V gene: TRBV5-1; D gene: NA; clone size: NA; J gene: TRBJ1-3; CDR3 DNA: TGCGCCAGCAGCTTAGACCATAGCCGATCTGGAAACACCATATATTTT; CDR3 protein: CASSLDHSRSGNTIYF
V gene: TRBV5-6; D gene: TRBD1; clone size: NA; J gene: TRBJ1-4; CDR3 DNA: TGTGCCAGCAGCTTCCAGGGACAGGTCTATGAAAAACTGTTTTTT; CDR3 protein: CASSFQGQVYEKLFF
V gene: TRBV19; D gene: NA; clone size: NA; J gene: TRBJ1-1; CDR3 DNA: TGTGCCAGTAGTATAGAACTGCGGCCGGGCACTGAAGCTTTCTTT; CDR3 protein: CASSIELRPGTEAFF
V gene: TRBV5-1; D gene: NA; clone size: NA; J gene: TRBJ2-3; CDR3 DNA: TGCGCCAGCAGCTTGGAAAGGGGGCGAACAATGGGAGGTCTTTATAGCACAGATACGCAGTATTTT; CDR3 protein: CASSLERGRTMGGLYSTDTQYF
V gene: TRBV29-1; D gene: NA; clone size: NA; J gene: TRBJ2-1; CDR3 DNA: TGCAGCGTTGCGGTTGCAGGTGAGGGCTCCTACAATGAGCAGTTCTTC; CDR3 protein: CSVAVAGEGSYNEQFF
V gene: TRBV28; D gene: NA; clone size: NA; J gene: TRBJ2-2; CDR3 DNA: TGTGCCAGCAGACTAGGGGGGGCCCTTACCTACACCGGGGAGCTGTTTTTT; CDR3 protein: CASRLGGALTYTGELFF
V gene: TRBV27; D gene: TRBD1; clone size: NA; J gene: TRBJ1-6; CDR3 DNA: TGTGCCAGCAGCCGGGAAGGGGGCTGGAATAATTCACCCCTCCACTTT; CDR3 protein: CASSREGGWNNSPLHF
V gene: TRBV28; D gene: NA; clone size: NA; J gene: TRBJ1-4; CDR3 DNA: TGTGCCAGCAGTGGACAGTCAATCAATGAAAAACTGTTTTTT; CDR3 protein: CASSGQSINEKLFF
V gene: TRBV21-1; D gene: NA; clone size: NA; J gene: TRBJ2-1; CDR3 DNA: TGTGCCAGCAGCAGAACTTTGGGGACTAGCGCCCCGGGGGTGCGCGAGCAGTTCTTC; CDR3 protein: CASSRTLGTSAPGVREQFF
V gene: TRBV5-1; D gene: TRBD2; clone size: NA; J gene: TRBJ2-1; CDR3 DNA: TGCGCCAGCAGAAGAAGGGAGGGCGGTCGAAATGAGCAGTTCTTC; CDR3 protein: CASRRREGGRNEQFF
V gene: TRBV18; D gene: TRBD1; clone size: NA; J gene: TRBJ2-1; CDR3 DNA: TGTGCCAGCTCACCGAGACAGGGCTATTATGAGCAGTTCTTC; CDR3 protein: CASSPRQGYYEQFF
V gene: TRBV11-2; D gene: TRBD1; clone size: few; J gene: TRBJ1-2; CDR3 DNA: TGTGCCAGCAGCTTAAGGGACAGGAGTGGCTACACCTTC; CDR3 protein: CASSLRDRSGYTF
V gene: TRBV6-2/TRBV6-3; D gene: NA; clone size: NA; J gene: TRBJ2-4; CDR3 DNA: TGTGCCAGCAGTCAGTCCAAAAACATTCAGTACTTC; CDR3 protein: CASSQSKNIQYF
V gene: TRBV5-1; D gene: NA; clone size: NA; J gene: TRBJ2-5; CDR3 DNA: TGCGCCAGCAGCTTTAACACCGGGAGTATAGAAGAGACCCAGTACTTC; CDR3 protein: CASSFNTGSIEETQYF